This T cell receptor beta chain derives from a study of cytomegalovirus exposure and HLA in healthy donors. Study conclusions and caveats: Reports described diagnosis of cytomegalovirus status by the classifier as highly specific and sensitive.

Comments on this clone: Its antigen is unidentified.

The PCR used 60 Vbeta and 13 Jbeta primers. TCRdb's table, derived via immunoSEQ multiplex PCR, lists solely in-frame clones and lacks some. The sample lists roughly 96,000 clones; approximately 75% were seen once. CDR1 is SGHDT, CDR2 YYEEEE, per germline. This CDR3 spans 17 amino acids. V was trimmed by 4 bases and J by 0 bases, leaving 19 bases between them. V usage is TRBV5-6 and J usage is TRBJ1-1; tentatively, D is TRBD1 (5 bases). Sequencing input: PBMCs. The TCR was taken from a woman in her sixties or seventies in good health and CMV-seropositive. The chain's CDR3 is CASSTGGRAGMNTEAFF. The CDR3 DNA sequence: TGTGCCAGCAGCACGGGGGGAAGGGCGGGTATGAACACTGAAGCTTTCTTT.